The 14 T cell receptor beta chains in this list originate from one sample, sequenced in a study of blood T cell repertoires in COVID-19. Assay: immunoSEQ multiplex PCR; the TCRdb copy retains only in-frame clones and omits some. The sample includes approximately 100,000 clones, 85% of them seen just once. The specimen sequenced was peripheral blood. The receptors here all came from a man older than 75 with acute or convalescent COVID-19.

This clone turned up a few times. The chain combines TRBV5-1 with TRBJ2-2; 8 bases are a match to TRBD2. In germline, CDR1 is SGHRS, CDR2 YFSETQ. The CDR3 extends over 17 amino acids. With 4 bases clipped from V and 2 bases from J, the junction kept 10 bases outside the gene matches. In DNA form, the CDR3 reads TGCGCCAGCAGCCTGAGGGCCAGCGGGAGTAACACCGGGGAGCTGTTTTTT. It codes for CASSLRASGSNTGELFF. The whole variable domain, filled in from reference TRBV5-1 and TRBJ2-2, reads KAGVTQTPRYLIKTRGQQVTLSCSPISGHRSVSWYQQTPGQGLQFLFEYFSETQRNKGNFPGRFSGRQFSNSRSEMNVSTLELGDSALYLCASSLRASGSNTGELFFGEGSRLTVL.

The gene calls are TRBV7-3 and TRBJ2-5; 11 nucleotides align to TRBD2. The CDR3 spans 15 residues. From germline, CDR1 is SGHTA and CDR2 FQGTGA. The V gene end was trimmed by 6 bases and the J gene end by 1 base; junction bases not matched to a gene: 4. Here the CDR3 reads CASSRLAGGQETQYF. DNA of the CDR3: TGTGCCAGCAGTCGTCTAGCGGGAGGCCAAGAGACCCAGTACTTC.

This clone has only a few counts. CDR3 sequence reads: CASRRLAGAYEQYF. The CDR3 DNA follows: TGTGCCAGCAGACGACTAGCGGGAGCCTACGAGCAGTACTTC. V is TRBV27 and J is TRBJ2-7; 12 bases map to TRBD2. The V gene's germline CDR1 is MNHEY and CDR2 SMNVEV (reference sequence). The CDR3 is 14 amino acids. J gave up 2 bases and V 6 bases, and 2 bases lay outside the gene matches.

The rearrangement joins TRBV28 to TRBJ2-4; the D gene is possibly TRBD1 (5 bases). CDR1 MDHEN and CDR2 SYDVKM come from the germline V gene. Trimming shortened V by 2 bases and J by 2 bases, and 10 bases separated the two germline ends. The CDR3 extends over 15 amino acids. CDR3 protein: CASSLQGMSKNIQYF. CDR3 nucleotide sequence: TGTGCCAGCAGTTTACAGGGAATGTCCAAAAACATTCAGTACTTC.

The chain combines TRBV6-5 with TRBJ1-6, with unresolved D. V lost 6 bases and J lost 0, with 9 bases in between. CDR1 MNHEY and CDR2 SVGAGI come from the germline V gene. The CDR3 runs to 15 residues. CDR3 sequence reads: CASRARGSYNSPLHF. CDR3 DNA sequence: TGTGCCAGCAGGGCGAGAGGCTCCTATAATTCACCCCTCCACTTT.

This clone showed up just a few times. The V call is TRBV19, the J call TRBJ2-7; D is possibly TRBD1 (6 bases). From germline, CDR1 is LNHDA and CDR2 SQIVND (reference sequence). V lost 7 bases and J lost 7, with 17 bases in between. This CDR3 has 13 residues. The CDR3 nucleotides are TGTGCCAGTATGGGGGCTGGCGGTTGGGAGCAGTACTTC. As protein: CASMGAGGWEQYF.

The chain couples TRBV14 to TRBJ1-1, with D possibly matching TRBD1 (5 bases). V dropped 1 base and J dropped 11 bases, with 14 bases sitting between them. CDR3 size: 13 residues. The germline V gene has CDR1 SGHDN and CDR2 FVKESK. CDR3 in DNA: TGTGCCAGCAGCCAAGCGCGGATAGGGGTCGCTTTCTTT. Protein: CASSQARIGVAFF.

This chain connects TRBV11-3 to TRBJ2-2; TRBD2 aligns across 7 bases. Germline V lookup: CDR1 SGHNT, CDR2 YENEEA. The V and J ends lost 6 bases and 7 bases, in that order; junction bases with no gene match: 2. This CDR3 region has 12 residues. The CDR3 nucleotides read TGTGCCAGCAGGCGGGGGAGCGGGGAGCTGTTTTTT. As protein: CASRRGSGELFF.

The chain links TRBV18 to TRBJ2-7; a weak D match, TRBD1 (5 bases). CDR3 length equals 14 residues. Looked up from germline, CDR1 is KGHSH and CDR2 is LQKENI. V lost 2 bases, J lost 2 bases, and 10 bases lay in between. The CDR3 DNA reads TGTGCCAGCTCACCAGACAGTCAGACCTACGAGCAGTACTTC. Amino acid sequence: CASSPDSQTYEQYF.

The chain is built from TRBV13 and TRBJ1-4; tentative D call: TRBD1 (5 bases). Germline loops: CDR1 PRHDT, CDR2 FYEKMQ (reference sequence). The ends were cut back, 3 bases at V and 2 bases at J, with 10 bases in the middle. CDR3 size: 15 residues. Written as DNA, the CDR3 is TGTGCCAGCAGCTTCAAAAGGGGTACTAATGAAAAACTGTTTTTT. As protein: CASSFKRGTNEKLFF.

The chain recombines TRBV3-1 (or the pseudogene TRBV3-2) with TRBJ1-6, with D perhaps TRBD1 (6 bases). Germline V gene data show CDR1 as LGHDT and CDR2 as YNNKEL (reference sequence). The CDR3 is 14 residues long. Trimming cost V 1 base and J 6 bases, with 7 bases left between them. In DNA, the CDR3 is TGTGCCAGCAGCCAAGGGACAGCTAATTCACCCCTCCACTTT. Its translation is CASSQGTANSPLHF.

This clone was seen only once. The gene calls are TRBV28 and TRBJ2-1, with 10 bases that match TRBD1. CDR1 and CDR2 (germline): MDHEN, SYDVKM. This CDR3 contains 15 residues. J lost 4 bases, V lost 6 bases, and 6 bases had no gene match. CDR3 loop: CASRTGGAWYNEQFF. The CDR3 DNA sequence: TGTGCCAGCAGGACAGGGGGCGCATGGTACAATGAGCAGTTCTTC.

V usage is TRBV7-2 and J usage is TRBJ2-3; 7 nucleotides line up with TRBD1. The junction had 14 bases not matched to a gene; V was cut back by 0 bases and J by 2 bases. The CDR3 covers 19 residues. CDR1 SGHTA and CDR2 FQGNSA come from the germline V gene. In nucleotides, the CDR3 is TGTGCCAGCAGCTTAGCAAGCAATGTACAGGGGTCATTCACAGATACGCAGTATTTT. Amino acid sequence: CASSLASNVQGSFTDTQYF. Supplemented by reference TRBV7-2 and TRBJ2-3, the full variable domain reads GAGVSQSPSNKVTEKGKDVELRCDPISGHTALYWYRQSLGQGLEFLIYFQGNSAPDKSGLPSDRFSAERTGGSVSTLTIQRTQQEDSAVYLCASSLASNVQGSFTDTQYFGPGTRLTVL.

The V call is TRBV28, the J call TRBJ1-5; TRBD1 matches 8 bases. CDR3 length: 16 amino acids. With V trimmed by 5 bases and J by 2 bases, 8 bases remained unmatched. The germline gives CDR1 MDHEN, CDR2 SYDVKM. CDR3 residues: CASSLRTGSGNQPQHF. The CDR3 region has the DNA TGTGCCAGCAGTCTAAGGACAGGGTCGGGCAATCAGCCCCAGCATTTT.